These T cell receptor beta chains were read from a single sample in a study of shared T cell receptors in the human thymus. The assay was immunoSEQ multiplex PCR, and TCRdb's table has in-frame clones only and misses some. This repertoire shows hundreds of thousands of clones, 87% found once; its top ten account for 0.009% to 0.0095%. These same records also appear under a second study, on human thymus T cells.

Sequences were obtained from thymocytes. The receptors stem from a boy less than two years old with a congenital heart defect. CDR3s include the opening cysteine and the closing phenylalanine or tryptophan. D genes are given only for firm matches. Clone size is given for some rows only: seen once, a few or many times, or a class if the clone is expanded.

size,J,D,V,CDR3,DNA
few,TRBJ1-1,TRBD1,TRBV19,CASSVDRMNTEAFF,TGTGCCAGTAGTGTGGACAGGATGAACACTGAAGCTTTCTTT
.,TRBJ2-7,TRBD2,TRBV4-3,CASSQERSGVPFPYEQYF,TGCGCCAGCAGCCAAGAAAGAAGCGGGGTTCCCTTCCCCTACGAGCAGTACTTC
.,TRBJ1-6,TRBD1,TRBV19,CASSIGQGENSPLHF,TGTGCCAGTAGTATAGGACAGGGGGAAAATTCACCCCTCCACTTT
few,TRBJ2-1,TRBD2,TRBV6-5,CASRAGGPDEQFF,TGTGCCAGCAGAGCGGGGGGGCCCGATGAGCAGTTCTTC
.,TRBJ1-1,.,TRBV2,CASRGVVGARGTEAFF,TGTGCCAGCAGGGGTGTGGTGGGGGCGCGAGGCACTGAAGCTTTCTTT
.,TRBJ2-4,TRBD1,TRBV11-3,CASSSTTGKAKNIQYF,TGTGCCAGCAGCTCGACGACAGGGAAAGCCAAAAACATTCAGTACTTC
.,TRBJ2-7,TRBD2,TRBV5-1,CASSLAGGFSYEQYF,TGCGCCAGCAGCTTAGCGGGAGGTTTTTCCTACGAGCAGTACTTC
.,TRBJ2-5,TRBD1,TRBV28,CASSWTGGGETQYF,TGTGCCAGCAGTTGGACAGGGGGCGGGGAGACCCAGTACTTC
.,TRBJ1-3,.,TRBV2,CASRADSSGNTIYF,TGTGCCAGCAGGGCCGACAGCTCTGGAAACACCATATATTTT
.,TRBJ2-1,TRBD2,TRBV29-1,CSVYRLAPSYNEQFF,TGCAGCGTTTACAGACTAGCCCCCTCCTACAATGAGCAGTTCTTC
.,TRBJ2-5,TRBD1,TRBV5-6,CASSTGTGDQETQYF,TGTGCCAGCAGCACCGGGACAGGGGACCAAGAGACCCAGTACTTC
.,TRBJ1-1,.,TRBV11-2,CASSLEQTGMNTEAFF,TGTGCCAGCAGCTTAGAACAGACGGGGATGAACACTGAAGCTTTCTTT
.,TRBJ1-2,TRBD1,TRBV27,CASSLFGDRLGYGYTF,TGTGCCAGCAGTTTATTCGGGGACAGGCTGGGGTATGGCTACACCTTC
.,TRBJ2-7,.,TRBV7-2,CAVDSPYEQYF,TGTGCCGTCGACTCCCCCTACGAGCAGTACTTC
.,TRBJ2-1,TRBD2,TRBV29-1,CSVEEVGGSDYNEQFF,TGCAGCGTTGAAGAAGTTGGCGGGAGCGACTACAATGAGCAGTTCTTC
few,TRBJ1-6,.,TRBV2,CASSGKKRERRNSPLHF,TGTGCCAGCAGTGGGAAGAAGAGGGAGCGCCGTAATTCACCCCTCCACTTT
.,TRBJ2-3,.,TRBV27,CASSFTVRATDTQYF,TGTGCCAGCAGTTTTACGGTCAGGGCCACAGATACGCAGTATTTT
.,TRBJ2-2,TRBD1,TRBV4-3,CASSQEKPGQAATGELFF,TGCGCCAGCAGCCAAGAGAAACCGGGACAGGCCGCCACCGGGGAGCTGTTTTTT
.,TRBJ1-4,.,TRBV2,CASRGGSRVGEKLFF,TGTGCCAGCAGGGGAGGTAGCAGGGTGGGTGAAAAACTGTTTTTT
.,TRBJ1-4,.,TRBV25-1,CASSESLRGPRSEKLFF,TGTGCCAGCAGTGAATCTTTAAGGGGCCCCCGTTCTGAAAAACTGTTTTTT
.,TRBJ2-5,TRBD2,TRBV7-2,CASSLARTSGGYQETQYF,TGTGCCAGCAGCTTAGCAAGGACTAGCGGGGGGTACCAAGAGACCCAGTACTTC
.,TRBJ1-1,TRBD1,TRBV30,CAWSGGQASNTEAFF,TGTGCCTGGAGTGGAGGACAGGCGTCGAACACTGAAGCTTTCTTT
.,TRBJ1-5,.,TRBV15,CATSRVGYSNQPQHF,TGTGCCACCAGCAGGGTCGGGTATAGCAATCAGCCCCAGCATTTT
once,TRBJ2-7,TRBD2,TRBV6-5,CASSPSSGDVYEQYF,TGTGCCAGCAGCCCTTCTAGCGGGGACGTTTACGAGCAGTACTTC
.,TRBJ2-6,TRBD1,TRBV6-1,CASSEPSGQGETGANVLTF,TGTGCCAGCAGTGAACCCTCGGGACAGGGGGAGACTGGGGCCAACGTCCTGACTTTC